This T cell receptor (beta chain) emerged from a study of naive and memory T cell subsets. Points from the study as a whole: Over 90% of naive TCR sequences appeared only once, unlike memory subsets.

The CDR3 runs to 16 residues. Germline V gene lookup returns CDR1 ENHRY and CDR2 SYGVKD. V lost 0 bases and J lost 5, with 14 bases in between. This clonotype was seen ten or more times. Its specificity is not known. Cells stained for CD3, CD4, CD8, CD45RA and CD27 were sorted into four subsets. Two oligonucleotides, mixed equimolar, formed the beta constant-region primer covering TRBC1 and TRBC2. TCRdb itself ran the UMI-ligation and nested PCR reads through MiXCR, one entry per CDR3 protein. The table records some 100,000 distinct CDR3 sequences, more than 6.5% of them present only once. V and J are TRBV10-3 and TRBJ1-5, with D tentatively TRBD1 (5 bases). Sample: central memory CD4+ T cells from blood. The receptor's source is a human donor in good health. The CDR3 here is CAISESFIGAHQPQHF. CDR3 coding DNA: TGTGCCATCAGTGAGTCGTTTATCGGGGCGCATCAGCCCCAGCATTTT.